This T cell receptor (beta chain) was identified during a study of cytomegalovirus exposure and HLA in healthy donors. Primers: 60 Vbeta forward and 13 Jbeta reverse. Data came from immunoSEQ multiplex PCR; TCRdb stores just in-frame clones and leaves some out. The top ten clones hold roughly 2% of a sample with about 170,000 clones, 80% to 90% of them seen once. CDR3 length: 13 residues. Germline V lookup: CDR1 SEHNR, CDR2 FQNEAQ (reference sequence). Deletions cut 1 base from V and 7 bases from J, with 10 bases between. The chain couples TRBV7-9 to TRBJ1-1; tentative D call: TRBD1 (5 bases). The receptor comes from a woman between 18 and 30 years old in good health and CMV-seronegative. Sequencing input: PBMCs. CDR3 DNA: TGTGCCAGCAGCTTAGTCTCAGGGAATGAAGCTTTCTTT. This sequence encodes CASSLVSGNEAFF.